There are a few counts of the clone carrying this T cell receptor beta chain. These data come from a study of blood T cell repertoires in COVID-19. Across the whole study: Researchers got acute and convalescent COVID-19 samples from the United States, Italy and Spain. PBMCs, B-cell-depleted T cells, or T cells were the source of the cDNA or gDNA that made up the material.

As originally analysed: Reference gene primer amplification gave estimated nucleated cell counts. The data were produced by immunoSEQ multiplex PCR, yet TCRdb's version contains in-frame clones alone and is incomplete. The V and J calls and clone size are taken from that table; D and trimming were inferred from the DNA. The profile shows 150,000 or so clones, around 93% of them singletons. The source of this sequence is a woman aged 45-59 years with acute or convalescent COVID-19. Sequencing used peripheral blood.

In DNA, the CDR3 is TGCAGCGGGGGACAGGGTCTGAACACCGGGGAGCTGTTTTTT. Translation gives CSGGQGLNTGELFF. This chain joins TRBV29-1 and TRBJ2-2; TRBD1 agrees at 9 bases. CDR3 length: 14 amino acids. V lost 7 bases to trimming and J lost 1 base; unmatched junction nucleotides: 4. The V gene's germline CDR1 is SQVTM and CDR2 ANQGSEA.